Below, 31 T cell receptor beta chains from the same sample are listed, as sequenced in a study of PD-L1 blockade in urothelial cancer. As to time point: peripheral blood 6 weeks after treatment start. Sequencing used immunoSEQ multiplex PCR; TCRdb keeps in-frame clones, though not all of them. Here the sample spans about 110,000 clones, 75% to 95% being singletons. Material: PBMCs, obtained around atezolizumab (anti-PD-L1) treatment. The receptors derive from a man aged 60 to 69 with urothelial cancer.

This clone was detected only once. The chain employs TRBV4-1 and TRBJ2-1, with D unclear. Trimming pared 0 bases from V and 0 bases from J, leaving 9 bases between. This CDR3 is built from 16 residues. Germline V gene sequence: CDR1 MGHRA, CDR2 YSYEKL. The CDR3 region is CASSQDFRSSYNEQFF. The CDR3 DNA reads as TGCGCCAGCAGCCAAGATTTTAGAAGCTCCTACAATGAGCAGTTCTTC.

This chain links TRBV6-5 with TRBJ2-6, with a tentative D call TRBD2 (5 bases). CDR1 is MNHEY, CDR2 SVGAGI, per germline. The CDR3 contains 15 residues. The V and J ends lost 6 bases and 0 bases respectively, with 9 bases between them. DNA of the CDR3: TGTGCCAGCAGAAGTGAGGGCTCTGGGGCCAACGTCCTGACTTTC. Its translation: CASRSEGSGANVLTF.

V gene TRBV15 combines with J gene TRBJ2-3, with 12 positions matching TRBD2. Looked up from germline, CDR1 is LNHNV and CDR2 is YYDKDF (reference sequence). V was pared by 4 bases and J by 2 bases, with 4 bases of the junction left unmatched. The length of the CDR3 is 16 residues. For the CDR3, the DNA is TGTGCCACCAGCACTAGGACTAGCGGGAACACAGATACGCAGTATTTT. It is translated as CATSTRTSGNTDTQYF.

The J gene is TRBJ2-7, the V gene TRBV4-2; 9 bases are shared with TRBD1. CDR3 length: 15 amino acids. Per germline, CDR1 LGHNA and CDR2 YNFKEQ. The junction had 9 bases not matched to a gene; V was cut back by 1 base and J by 8 bases. CDR3 region: CASSQGGTGKFQQYF. DNA for the CDR3: TGTGCCAGCAGCCAAGGGGGGACAGGGAAGTTTCAGCAGTACTTC.

The J gene is TRBJ2-2, the V gene TRBV11-3; D call uncertain. From germline, CDR1 is SGHNT and CDR2 YENEEA. Deletions cut 5 bases from V and 6 bases from J, with 7 bases between. The CDR3 covers 12 residues. The CDR3 sequence: CASSARAGELFF. The CDR3 bases are TGTGCCAGCAGCGCACGGGCCGGGGAGCTGTTTTTT. The full variable domain, rest sourced from reference TRBV11-3 and TRBJ2-2, is EAGVVQSPRYKIIEKKQPVAFWCNPISGHNTLYWYLQNLGQGPELLIRYENEEAVDDSQLPKDRFSAERLKGVDSTLKIQPAELGDSAVYLCASSARAGELFFGEGSRLTVL.

The chain has TRBV2 and TRBJ1-2, with D possibly being TRBD1 (5 bases). Germline assignment: CDR1 SNHLY and CDR2 FYNNEI. V was pared by 3 bases and J by 9 bases, with 20 bases between. The CDR3 runs to 15 residues. The CDR3 nucleotides read TGTGCCAGCAGTGAGCGAACGGGATGGGGGGTGAGCTACACCTTC. As protein: CASSERTGWGVSYTF.

V usage is TRBV7-2 and J usage is TRBJ1-6; unclear D gene. The CDR3 is 15 amino acids. Per germline, CDR1 SGHTA and CDR2 FQGNSA. The V gene lost 3 bases and the J gene lost 6 bases, with 12 bases spanning the gap. As DNA, the CDR3 is TGTGCCAGCAGCTTTAGGAGTTATACTAATTCACCCCTCCACTTT. Translated: CASSFRSYTNSPLHF. The whole variable domain, remainder taken from reference TRBV7-2 and TRBJ1-6, is GAGVSQSPSNKVTEKGKDVELRCDPISGHTALYWYRQSLGQGLEFLIYFQGNSAPDKSGLPSDRFSAERTGGSVSTLTIQRTQQEDSAVYLCASSFRSYTNSPLHFGNGTRLTVT.

This clone was seen only once. This sequence joins TRBV6-4 and TRBJ1-6; 10 nucleotides match TRBD1. The CDR3 covers 16 residues. V lost 3 bases and J lost 8; bases outside the gene matches: 7. The germline V gene has CDR1 MRHNA and CDR2 SNTAGT. CDR3 DNA: TGTGCCAGCAGTGATAAGACCGGGACAGGGGATTCACCCCTCCACTTT. Residues: CASSDKTGTGDSPLHF.

J is TRBJ2-4 and V is TRBV7-9; 8 bases line up with TRBD2. The CDR3 has 17 residues. V shed 5 bases, J shed 2 bases, and the junction held 11 bases outside the gene matches. Germline CDR1 SEHNR, CDR2 FQNEAQ (reference sequence). The CDR3 sequence: CASSPPQRESTKNIQYF. CDR3 in DNA: TGTGCCAGCAGCCCCCCCCAGCGGGAGAGTACCAAAAACATTCAGTACTTC.

This clone was observed once. The chain recombines TRBV7-2 with TRBJ2-1; 9 bases align to TRBD2. J gave up 5 bases and V 3 bases, and 8 bases lay outside the gene matches. This CDR3 contains 16 residues. Germline V gives CDR1 SGHTA, CDR2 FQGNSA. CDR3: CASSLGLAGNNNEQFF. The DNA for the CDR3 is TGTGCCAGCAGCTTGGGCCTAGCGGGAAACAACAATGAGCAGTTCTTC.

This chain uses TRBV28 with TRBJ1-1; no clear D. V lost 3 bases and J lost 2, with 13 bases in between. The V gene's germline CDR1 is MDHEN and CDR2 SYDVKM. The CDR3 totals 15 residues. The CDR3 spells CASSLVGAVNTEAFF. The CDR3 DNA reads TGTGCCAGCAGTTTGGTGGGTGCGGTAAACACTGAAGCTTTCTTT.

The rearrangement links TRBV25-1 to TRBJ1-1; D not resolved. Germline V gives CDR1 MGHDK, CDR2 SYGVNS. CDR3 length: 14 residues. Trimming removed 4 bases from V and 6 bases from J, with 15 bases in between. The CDR3: CASSATAAGAEAFF. The CDR3, as DNA: TGTGCCAGCAGTGCCACAGCCGCCGGGGCTGAAGCTTTCTTT.

This chain uses TRBV30 with TRBJ2-5; D might be TRBD2 (6 bases). Germline V gene data show CDR1 as GTSNPN and CDR2 as SVGIG (reference sequence). The CDR3 extends over 12 amino acids. Trimming removed 0 bases from V and 4 bases from J, with 6 bases in between. As DNA, the CDR3 is TGTGCCTGGAGTGTAGCGGGAGAGACCCAGTACTTC. This gives the protein CAWSVAGETQYF.

The chain combines TRBV5-1 with TRBJ2-7; the D gene is possibly TRBD1 (5 bases). The V end lost 3 bases, the J end lost 2 bases, and 9 bases lay between the germline ends. The CDR3 extends over 13 amino acids. Germline loops: CDR1 SGHRS, CDR2 YFSETQ. CDR3 coding DNA: TGCGCCAGCAGCTCTACAGGAGCCTACGAGCAGTACTTC. Translation: CASSSTGAYEQYF. Supplemented by reference TRBV5-1 and TRBJ2-7, the full variable domain reads KAGVTQTPRYLIKTRGQQVTLSCSPISGHRSVSWYQQTPGQGLQFLFEYFSETQRNKGNFPGRFSGRQFSNSRSEMNVSTLELGDSALYLCASSSTGAYEQYFGPGTRLTVT.

The V call is TRBV19, the J call TRBJ2-1; 8 bases map to TRBD2. CDR3 length equals 15 residues. Germline values: CDR1 LNHDA, CDR2 SQIVND (reference sequence). J gave up 3 bases and V 6 bases, and 7 bases lay outside the gene matches. The CDR3 is CASSRGGANYNEQFF. The CDR3 region has the DNA TGTGCCAGTAGCCGGGGGGGGGCTAACTACAATGAGCAGTTCTTC.

This clone was seen once. Compared with germline, one end of the junction differs, possibly owing to a read error. The V and J genes are TRBV4-3 and TRBJ2-7, with 7 bases that match TRBD2. CDR3 length: 13 residues. The germline CDR1 and CDR2 sequences are LGHNA and YSLEER. In nucleotides, the CDR3 is TGCGCCAGCAGCCAAGTCAATGGCGGGGGACGTATTTTC. Protein product: CASSQVNGGGRIF.

This clone came up once. This rearrangement joins TRBV9 to TRBJ2-3, with D tentatively TRBD1 (6 bases). This CDR3 has 15 amino acids. V was cut by 4 bases and J by 3 bases, with 15 bases left in between. CDR1 SGDLS and CDR2 YYNGEE come from the germline V gene. This CDR3 reads CASSPGTPITDTQYF. The CDR3 nucleotides are TGTGCCAGCAGCCCAGGGACACCTATTACAGATACGCAGTATTTT.

The V and J genes are TRBV9 and TRBJ2-3; the match to TRBD2 covers 10 bases. Germline lookup yields CDR1 SGDLS and CDR2 YYNGEE. This CDR3 has 16 amino acids. V lost 0 bases, J lost 3 bases, and 4 bases stayed unmatched. The CDR3 nucleotides read TGTGCCAGCAGCGTAGCGGCTAGCGGGAGAACAGATACGCAGTATTTT. Translation: CASSVAASGRTDTQYF.

This clone has a single count. The chain employs TRBV7-9 and TRBJ2-3, with TRBD2 as a possible D gene (5 bases). V was cut by 6 bases and J by 0 bases, with 10 bases left in between. CDR1 and CDR2 from the germline V gene are SEHNR and FQNEAQ (reference sequence). This CDR3 comprises 14 residues. The CDR3 DNA follows: TGTGCCAGCAGAAGCGGCTCTAGCACAGATACGCAGTATTTT. It encodes CASRSGSSTDTQYF.

Written as DNA, the CDR3 is TGTGCCAGCAGTTCCTATAGCGGGAGGAACGACAATGAGCAGTTCTTC. Amino acid sequence: CASSSYSGRNDNEQFF. V usage is TRBV28 and J usage is TRBJ2-1, with TRBD2 matching over 10 bases. This CDR3 contains 16 residues. Germline V gene data show CDR1 as MDHEN and CDR2 as SYDVKM. V gave up 4 bases and J gave up 5 bases; unmatched junction bases: 8.

This sequence joins TRBV2 and TRBJ2-5, with D possibly being TRBD2 (6 bases). V lost 4 bases, J lost 1 base, and 13 bases lay in between. Germline V lookup: CDR1 SNHLY, CDR2 FYNNEI. The CDR3 runs to 15 residues. CDR3 region: CASSAERAFQETQYF. CDR3 nucleotides: TGTGCCAGCAGTGCGGAGCGGGCCTTCCAAGAGACCCAGTACTTC.

V usage is TRBV29-1 and J usage is TRBJ2-5; possibly TRBD2 for D (6 bases). Deletions cut 7 bases from V and 10 bases from J, with 19 bases between. Germline lookup yields CDR1 SQVTM and CDR2 ANQGSEA. The CDR3 sequence is 12 residues long. CDR3 region: CSAGGGNADQYF. In DNA, the CDR3 is TGCAGCGCAGGAGGCGGGAACGCCGACCAGTACTTC.

This chain links TRBV28 with TRBJ1-2, with TRBD1 identical over 9 bases. Trimming at V came to 3 bases and at J to 8 bases, leaving 4 bases not matched to a gene. This CDR3 region has 13 residues. Germline-derived CDR1 and CDR2 are MDHEN and SYDVKM. DNA of the CDR3: TGTGCCAGCAGTTTCGTCGGACAGGGGGGCTACACCTTC. It translates to CASSFVGQGGYTF.

The chain links TRBV10-3 to TRBJ2-7; 9 nucleotides align to TRBD1. CDR3 length equals 13 residues. Germline V gene sequence: CDR1 ENHRY, CDR2 SYGVKD. The V gene end was trimmed by 8 bases and the J gene end by 3 bases; junction bases not matched to a gene: 5. The CDR3 is CAIGQGTYYEQYF. The CDR3 DNA follows: TGTGCCATCGGACAGGGGACTTACTACGAGCAGTACTTC.

The genes are TRBV19 and TRBJ2-7, with 10 positions matching TRBD1. With 3 bases clipped from V and 3 bases from J, the junction kept 5 bases outside the gene matches. Per the germline V gene, CDR1 is LNHDA and CDR2 is SQIVND (reference sequence). There are 15 residues in the CDR3. Written as DNA, the CDR3 is TGTGCCAGTAGTATCGGGACAGGGGCTAACTACGAGCAGTACTTC. As protein: CASSIGTGANYEQYF.

CDR3 DNA sequence: TGTGCCAGCAGCTACGGACTAGCGGCGGGGGAGCTGTTTTTT. It is translated as CASSYGLAAGELFF. The chain uses TRBV7-2 and TRBJ2-2, with TRBD2 matching 10 bases. Germline loops: CDR1 SGHTA, CDR2 FQGNSA. V gave up 4 bases and J gave up 8 bases; unmatched junction bases: 4. The length of the CDR3 is 14 residues.

The chain has TRBV15 and TRBJ1-4; 8 positions match TRBD1. The trim removed 0 bases at V and 8 bases at J, leaving 5 bases unmatched. Per germline, CDR1 LNHNV and CDR2 YYDKDF (reference sequence). The CDR3 length is 15 residues. CDR3 DNA sequence: TGTGCCACCAGCAGAGATCCTACAGGGGGGGAAAAACTGTTTTTT. Translated, it gives CATSRDPTGGEKLFF.

V gene TRBV4-2 combines with J gene TRBJ1-5; D remains unclear. This CDR3 spans 13 amino acids. The germline V and J ends were trimmed by 6 bases and 3 bases, with 9 bases remaining between them. Germline V lookup: CDR1 LGHNA, CDR2 YNFKEQ. The CDR3 DNA follows: TGTGCCAGCAGTTTGCAGGACAATCAGCCCCAGCATTTT. It encodes CASSLQDNQPQHF.

The genes are TRBV18 and TRBJ2-5; D is unresolved. The CDR3 loop spans 14 amino acids. Trimming removed 0 bases from V and 5 bases from J, with 10 bases in between. The germline CDR1 and CDR2 sequences are KGHSH and LQKENI. CDR3 amino acids: CASSPPETRETQYF. The CDR3 DNA is TGTGCCAGCTCACCACCGGAGACGAGGGAGACCCAGTACTTC.

About this clone itself: The same CDR3 also results from other DNA sequences found in this sample. This sequence joins TRBV19 and TRBJ2-4, with D possibly TRBD2 on 6 matching bases. The germline V gene encodes CDR1 LNHDA and CDR2 SQIVND (reference sequence). The CDR3 runs 14 residues. V was clipped by 3 bases and J by 2 bases, with 8 bases between them. The CDR3 sequence is CASSIAGTKNIQYF. The DNA for the CDR3 is TGTGCCAGTAGTATCGCGGGGACCAAAAACATTCAGTACTTC.

This clone has a handful of counts. The rearrangement uses TRBV11-1 and TRBJ1-4; perhaps TRBD1 as D (5 bases). Trimming took off 5 bases at V and 7 bases at J, with 11 bases between the two ends. Germline V CDR1 and CDR2: SGHAT, FQDESV (reference sequence). The CDR3 totals 13 residues. The CDR3 nucleotides read TGTGCCAGCAGCCGGACACCCGGTGAAAAACTGTTTTTT. Its protein product is CASSRTPGEKLFF.